This T cell receptor beta chain was sequenced during a study of blood T cells in healthy people across ages (dated by TCRdb to 2014 to 2015). About the study as a whole: In model experiments, template switching captured roughly one uniquely barcoded TCR beta cDNA molecule for every two T cells. For two donors (one aged 18 to 30 and one aged 80 or older), the study analyzed two additional independent replicas of 1 million unique cDNA reads from the same blood draw. Four age groups were formed from the donors: young (average 16 years), middle-aged (roughly 38), aged (approximately 60) and long-lived (approximately 80). Using deep sequencing normalized with unique cDNA molecular identifiers, the study measured how TCR beta repertoire diversity changes with age. To avoid experimental bias, donors of different ages were distributed randomly across sequencing lanes.

Receptors were amplified or captured by 5' RACE. Instrument used: Illumina HiSeq 2500. A second PCR of about 6 to 11 cycles was performed with a sample-barcoded 5' primer and a J-beta primer mix. A template-switch 5' adaptor carrying 12 random nucleotides introduced a unique molecular identifier onto each TCR beta cDNA molecule. Each sample yielded at least 2.5 million CDR3-containing paired-end reads. All of the RNA was converted into first-strand cDNA using the Mint cDNA synthesis kit, with a TRBC-specific oligonucleotide serving as the primer. Following uracil-DNA glycosylase treatment, a first 18-cycle PCR with universal primers M1SS and BC2_uni_R was performed on all cDNA. Turning to the authors' computational methods: Normalization of each sample was performed by random selection of 1 million high-quality reads, each carrying a distinct molecular identifier. Instead of being binned into consensus sequences, reads that shared molecular identifiers were thrown out. MiTCR, run with a Q25 quality threshold and the strictest error-elimination algorithm, handled CDR3 identification, clonotype clustering and error correction. A nonparametric unseen species model with Euler transformation was used to estimate a lower bound on total TCR beta diversity. TCRdb trimmed the raw reads at Q25, called clones with MiXCR and kept productive beta chains. Every CDR3 protein is listed once, alongside the most common genes and DNA of its rows. TCRdb's processing, not the study's, gives the V and J calls here. In this sample the table shows around 800,000 distinct CDR3 sequences, around 45% of which occur a single time. The ten largest make up roughly 19% of the sample.

Donors were about 36 systemically healthy Caucasian individuals from Russia aged roughly 6 to 100 years. Around 10 milliliters of peripheral blood were drawn from each donor into EDTA-treated Vacutainer tubes. Ficoll-Paque density-gradient centrifugation was used to isolate PBMCs, with at least 6 million per sample. Trizol reagent was used to extract total RNA from the PBMCs, yielding at least 5.5 micrograms per sample. The percentages of naive CD45RAhigh/CD27high T cells were determined by flow cytometry on a PBMC aliquot from every donor. Overall study results and their limits: Observed TCR beta diversity per million T cells fell roughly linearly with age, and a significant reduction was already apparent by age around 40. Because the CMV infection status of the donors was unknown, age-related changes in expanded clonotypes may potentially have been confounded. Estimates of total diversity from one million sequenced T cells were regarded as lower bounds and underestimates. The long-lived group showed more naive CD4+ T cells, fewer expanded clones and increased TCR diversity than the aged group, suggesting age selection. A strong correlation was found between observed TCR beta diversity and the percentage of naive T cells measured by flow cytometry. Because profiling used bulk unsorted PBMCs, naive and antigen-experienced compartments could not be compared conclusively.

On this clonotype itself: Its antigen specificity is not known. Per-nucleotide qualities are absent, and no much larger clonotype sits a single base away.

The germline V gene encodes CDR1 SGHRS and CDR2 YFSETQ. A distance of 21 bases separates the germline ends of V and J, which lose 1 base and 7 bases respectively. Counted from cysteine to phenylalanine, this CDR3 has 18 amino acids. Only the CDR3 DNA is retained, 54 bases long and in frame from the first base. The sequence joins TRBV5-1 to TRBJ1-6; tentative D gene TRBD1, with 6 bases matching. The TCR was taken from a man aged 55 to 69 in good health. Sequencing used blood. The DNA is as follows: TGCGCCAGCAGCTTGTCTGGAGGGGGTGGCCGAATGAATTCACCCCTCCACTTT. The translation is CASSLSGGGGRMNSPLHF.